This record looks at one T cell receptor (beta chain) sequence and its context. This clonotype came up a few times. Its antigen is still unknown. The input lacks base qualities; no much larger clone sits a single base away. The source of the sample is a study of CD8 T cells in ankylosing spondylitis (TCRdb year 2017). Concerning the study at large: T cell receptor beta repertoires were profiled in healthy donors and ankylosing spondylitis patients so that disease-linked TCR variants could be found. The whole study cohort included over a hundred healthy donors and under 30 ankylosing spondylitis patients. Peripheral blood was sampled, and synovial fluid was additionally collected from ankylosing spondylitis patients. Beyond this particular receptor, the publication reports: Blood from ankylosing spondylitis patients appeared to be characterized by a TCR beta motif made up of about 8 highly homologous amino acid variants. The disease-linked clones were reported to be significantly enriched in matched synovial fluid samples from ankylosing spondylitis patients. A CD8+ phenotype was shown by the disease-linked clones, which were found at relatively low frequencies in peripheral blood. Some motif variants were previously reported in synovial fluid and blood of reactive arthritis patients, suggesting common disease-initiation mechanisms.

The CDR3 sequence holds 14 residues, the cysteine and phenylalanine included. Just the 42-base CDR3 DNA is kept, in frame starting at base 1. Relative to germline, V is 4 bases shorter and J is 5 bases shorter, with 11 bases between their ends. Instrument on record: Illumina HiSeq 2500. Quantitative 5'-RACE with molecular barcodes was the method used to prepare the TCR beta libraries. In the authors' own workflow: A new computational method based on a probabilistic model of VDJ rearrangement was used to identify disease-linked TCR variants. The public sequencing data were trimmed at Q25 with fastp and processed into clonotypes with MiXCR by TCRdb, which kept only in-frame beta chains. Every CDR3 protein is listed once, alongside the most common genes and DNA of its rows. The V and J calls and clone size are TCRdb's, not the authors'. The sample table shows 310,000 or so distinct CDR3 sequences, and around 20% are seen once. The ten largest clones add up to around 8% of the sample.

The chain couples TRBV12-3 or TRBV12-4 to TRBJ2-2; the D gene is possibly TRBD1 or TRBD2, each agreeing over 5 bases. The sequenced sample was blood, either unsorted or a sorted T cell fraction (not recorded which). The clonotype comes from a male donor with ankylosing spondylitis or in good health (not recorded which). The DNA reads as follows: TGTGCCAGCAGTTCCACAGAGGGGACCGGGGAGCTGTTTTTT. Protein translation: CASSSTEGTGELFF.